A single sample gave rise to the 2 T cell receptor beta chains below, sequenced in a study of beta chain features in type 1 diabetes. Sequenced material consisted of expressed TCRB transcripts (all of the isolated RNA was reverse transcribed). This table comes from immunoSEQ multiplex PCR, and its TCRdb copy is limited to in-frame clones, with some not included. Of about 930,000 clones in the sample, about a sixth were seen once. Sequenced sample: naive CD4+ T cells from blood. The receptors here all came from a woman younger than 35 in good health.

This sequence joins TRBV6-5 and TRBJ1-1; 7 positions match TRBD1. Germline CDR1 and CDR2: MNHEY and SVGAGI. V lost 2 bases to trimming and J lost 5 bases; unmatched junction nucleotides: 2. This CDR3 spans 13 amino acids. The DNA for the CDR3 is TGTGCCAGCAGTTACACGACAGGGACTGAAGCTTTCTTT. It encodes CASSYTTGTEAFF.

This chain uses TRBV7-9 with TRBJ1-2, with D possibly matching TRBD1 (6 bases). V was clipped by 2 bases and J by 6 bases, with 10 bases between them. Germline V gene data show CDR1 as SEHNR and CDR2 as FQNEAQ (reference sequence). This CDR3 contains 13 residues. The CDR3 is CASSLHRVDGYTF. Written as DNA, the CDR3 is TGTGCCAGCAGCTTACACAGGGTTGATGGCTACACCTTC.